This T cell receptor (beta chain) was observed in a study of response to subunit inactivated influenza vaccine. This CDR3 has 13 residues. Trimming took 6 bases from V and 9 from J, leaving 15 bases between them. Looked up from germline, CDR1 is MNHEY and CDR2 is SVGEGT. TCRdb re-called the RT-PCR reads through MiXCR, storing one row per CDR3 protein. The sample yields roughly 540,000 distinct CDR3 sequences, roughly a quarter seen once. These data are also associated with another study on T cells expressing NK-cell markers. That work states: The TCR beta cDNA came from 5'RACE template switching with UMIs. Most of the eight sequenced donors tested HCMV-seropositive; one tested seronegative. Dominant NKG2C+ clonotypes accounted for 1.0-7.0% of CD8+ T cells in six donors.

The TCR was taken from a man aged 45 to 65 who received an inactivated influenza vaccine. J is TRBJ2-1 and V is TRBV6-2 or TRBV6-3; the D is unclear. Sequences were derived from CD4+ T cells sorted from PBMCs, sampled 12 days after vaccination. The CDR3 bases are TGTGCCAGCAGCTCCCAATTGAAGGGTGAGCAGTTCTTC. Translated: CASSSQLKGEQFF.